Presented here are 10 T cell receptor beta chains from one specimen sequenced in a study of T cell changes during pregnancy in multiple sclerosis. The protocol was immunoSEQ multiplex PCR, while the TCRdb copy is restricted to in-frame clones and leaves out a portion. The sample shows approximately 97,000 clones, about nine tenths of them seen only once. The sequencing here drew on peripheral blood, taken in the second trimester of pregnancy. All receptors derive from a female donor in good health, enrolled as a control in a pregnancy study.

This clone was seen just once. The chain joins TRBV6-6 to TRBJ1-4; D call uncertain. V was cut by 2 bases and J by 8 bases, with 6 bases left in between. Per the germline V gene, CDR1 is MNHNY and CDR2 is SVGAGI (reference sequence). This CDR3 has 12 amino acids. The CDR3 nucleotides are TGTGCCAGCAGTTACACCTACGAAAAACTGTTTTTT. It specifies CASSYTYEKLFF.

This sequence joins TRBV7-9 and TRBJ1-2, with D hard to call. The CDR3 sequence is 14 residues long. Deletions cut 4 bases from V and 6 bases from J, with 15 bases between. Germline CDR1 reads SEHNR; CDR2 reads FQNEAQ (reference sequence). The chain's CDR3 is CASSWSFGEDGYTF. In DNA, the CDR3 is TGTGCCAGCAGCTGGTCGTTCGGGGAGGATGGCTACACCTTC.

This chain uses TRBV19 with TRBJ1-6; TRBD1 matches at 9 bases. Germline lookup yields CDR1 LNHDA and CDR2 SQIVND (reference sequence). V was clipped by 3 bases and J by 0 bases; unmatched bases: 3. The CDR3 contains 17 residues. CDR3: CASSIGQGSSYNSPLHF. CDR3 DNA: TGTGCCAGTAGTATTGGACAGGGGAGCTCCTATAATTCACCCCTCCACTTT.

The rearrangement joins TRBV7-2 to TRBJ1-4; possibly TRBD1 for D (6 bases). Germline V gene data show CDR1 as SGHTA and CDR2 as FQGNSA. The CDR3 covers 14 residues. The ends were cut back, 3 bases at V and 6 bases at J, with 11 bases in the middle. CDR3 amino acids: CASSFDRSDEKLFF. The CDR3 nucleotides are TGTGCCAGCAGCTTTGACAGGTCCGATGAAAAACTGTTTTTT.

There are a few counts of this clone. The chain uses TRBV27 and TRBJ1-1, with a possible D match to TRBD1 (5 bases). With 2 bases removed from V and 3 bases from J, the gap between germline ends came to 7 bases. There are 13 residues in the CDR3. CDR1 and CDR2 from the germline V gene are MNHEY and SMNVEV (reference sequence). CDR3 DNA: TGTGCCAGCAGTTTACAGGGATACACTGAAGCTTTCTTT. Its protein is CASSLQGYTEAFF.

V is TRBV6-6 and J is TRBJ2-1; 10 nucleotides line up with TRBD2. With 2 bases clipped from V and 9 bases from J, the junction kept 7 bases outside the gene matches. The CDR3 runs to 15 residues. Germline CDR1 and CDR2: MNHNY and SVGAGI (reference sequence). The CDR3 coding sequence is TGTGCCAGCAGTTACCTGGCTAGCGGGAGTGCTGAGCAGTTCTTC. This gives the protein CASSYLASGSAEQFF.

The chain employs TRBV30 and TRBJ2-5; D unresolved. Germline lookup yields CDR1 GTSNPN and CDR2 SVGIG (reference sequence). Trimming pared 5 bases from V and 2 bases from J, leaving 6 bases between. The CDR3 is made up of 11 amino acids. The DNA for the CDR3 is TGTGCCTGGTCACTGCAAGAGACCCAGTACTTC. Its protein product is CAWSLQETQYF.

The CDR3 sequence: CASGSPSGGHSYEQYF. DNA for the CDR3: TGTGCTAGTGGTTCCCCTAGCGGGGGCCATTCCTACGAGCAGTACTTC. This chain connects TRBV12-5 to TRBJ2-7; 10 bases agree with TRBD2. V shed 4 bases, J shed 1 base, and the junction held 7 bases outside the gene matches. This CDR3 is 16 amino acids long. Germline lookup yields CDR1 LGHNT and CDR2 FRNRAP.

J is TRBJ1-1 and V is TRBV25-1; D is possibly TRBD1 (6 bases). V was shortened by 6 bases and J by 4 bases, with 15 bases between the two germline ends. This CDR3 spans 14 amino acids. The germline gives CDR1 MGHDK, CDR2 SYGVNS. CDR3 amino acids: CASRDTGTATEAFF. CDR3 nucleotide sequence: TGTGCCAGCAGAGATACAGGGACGGCCACTGAAGCTTTCTTT.

The chain is built from TRBV2 and TRBJ1-1, with D possibly TRBD1 on 6 matching bases. Germline values: CDR1 SNHLY, CDR2 FYNNEI. Trimming took off 5 bases at V and 6 bases at J, with 13 bases between the two ends. The CDR3 has 13 amino acids. CDR3 amino acids: CASSSQGIPEAFF. The CDR3 nucleotides read TGTGCCAGCAGTTCTCAGGGGATCCCTGAAGCTTTCTTT.